Each of the 3 T cell receptor beta chains below was sequenced from the same sample in a study of technical replicates of blood from a few donors. Profiled with immunoSEQ multiplex PCR; TCRdb holds only in-frame clones, not every one. In the table there are around 68,000 clones, about 97% of which are singletons. The material sequenced was T cells isolated from PBMCs. Receptor source: a human donor in good health.

The chain joins TRBV7-9 to TRBJ1-2; D gene ambiguous. The ends were cut back, 5 bases at V and 2 bases at J, with 15 bases in the middle. This CDR3 has 15 amino acids. Germline V gives CDR1 SEHNR, CDR2 FQNEAQ (reference sequence). The DNA for the CDR3 is TGTGCCAGCAGCCCCCTATACGATTACAACTATGGCTACACCTTC. Its translation: CASSPLYDYNYGYTF.

The chain recombines TRBV19 with TRBJ2-1; a possible D gene is TRBD2 (6 bases). The CDR3 runs 11 residues. V lost 4 bases to trimming and J lost 13 bases, with 11 bases between them. The germline V gene encodes CDR1 LNHDA and CDR2 SQIVND (reference sequence). The CDR3 here is CASSTGTSQFF. As DNA, the CDR3 is TGTGCCAGTAGTACGGGGACTTCCCAGTTCTTC.

This clone was recorded once. The J gene is TRBJ2-2, the V gene TRBV6-5, with D unresolved. This CDR3 is 12 amino acids long. CDR1 MNHEY and CDR2 SVGAGI come from the germline V gene. The V end was cut by 7 bases, the J end by 1 base, with 4 bases between. The CDR3 loop reads CASTQNTGELFF. In DNA form, the CDR3 reads TGTGCCAGCACCCAGAACACCGGGGAGCTGTTTTTT.